Below, 9 T cell receptor beta chains from the same sample are listed, as sequenced in a study of cytomegalovirus exposure and HLA in healthy donors. The primer mix had 60 Vbeta and 13 Jbeta primers. The protocol was immunoSEQ multiplex PCR, while the TCRdb copy is restricted to in-frame clones and leaves out a portion. Of some 120,000 clones detected, roughly 68% appear once; the ten largest clones hold less than 7%. The sequenced sample consisted of PBMCs. All receptors come from a woman between 45 and 60 years old in good health and CMV-seropositive.

The chain employs TRBV14 and TRBJ1-1; no firm D call. Germline CDR1 reads SGHDN; CDR2 reads FVKESK. This CDR3 has 15 residues. V lost 4 bases and J lost 7, with 19 bases in between. CDR3 sequence: CASSPIDNLFLEAFF. Written as DNA, the CDR3 is TGTGCCAGCAGCCCTATTGACAACCTCTTCCTTGAAGCTTTCTTT. Combining the CDR3 with reference TRBV14 and TRBJ1-1 gives the whole variable domain EAGVTQFPSHSVIEKGQTVTLRCDPISGHDNLYWYRRVMGKEIKFLLHFVKESKQDESGMPNNRFLAERTGGTYSTLKVQPAELEDSGVYFCASSPIDNLFLEAFFGQGTRLTVV.

The chain combines TRBV18 with TRBJ1-2; TRBD1 is a possible D gene (5 bases). Germline V lookup: CDR1 KGHSH, CDR2 LQKENI. The CDR3 spans 16 residues. V was trimmed by 2 bases and J by 7 bases, leaving 20 bases between them. In nucleotides, the CDR3 is TGTGCCAGCTCACCAAAGAGTTCAGGGTCGGAGCGTGGCTACACCTTC. It translates to CASSPKSSGSERGYTF. The variable domain in full, completed from reference TRBV18 and TRBJ1-2, reads NAGVMQNPRHLVRRRGQEARLRCSPMKGHSHVYWYRQLPEEGLKFMVYLQKENIIDESGMPKERFSAEFPKEGPSILRIQQVVRGDSAAYFCASSPKSSGSERGYTFGSGTRLTVV.

J is TRBJ2-7 and V is TRBV10-1; possibly TRBD1 for D (6 bases). This CDR3 has 13 amino acids. Germline V gives CDR1 WNHNN, CDR2 SYGVQD (reference sequence). V lost 0 bases and J 6 bases, leaving 9 bases between the germline ends. DNA of the CDR3: TGCGCCAGCAGTGAGTCGGACAGAACCGAGCAGTACTTC. Its protein is CASSESDRTEQYF.

The chain is built from TRBV2 and TRBJ1-2, with D perhaps TRBD1 (5 bases). The CDR3 consists of 11 residues. Trimming took off 6 bases at V and 8 bases at J, with 10 bases between the two ends. Germline CDR1 SNHLY, CDR2 FYNNEI. CDR3 amino acids: CASRAGYGYTF. In DNA form, the CDR3 reads TGTGCCAGCAGAGCAGGGTACGGCTACACCTTC.

The chain couples TRBV5-6 to TRBJ1-5; a possible D gene is TRBD1 (5 bases). V was pared by 3 bases and J by 4 bases, with 11 bases between. CDR1 and CDR2 from the germline V gene are SGHDT and YYEEEE. This CDR3 spans 14 amino acids. CDR3 in amino acids: CASSSTGSNQPQHF. The DNA of the CDR3 is TGTGCCAGCAGCTCTACAGGTAGTAATCAGCCCCAGCATTTT. The whole variable domain, remainder taken from reference TRBV5-6 and TRBJ1-5, is DAGVTQSPTHLIKTRGQQVTLRCSPKSGHDTVSWYQQALGQGPQFIFQYYEEEERQRGNFPDRFSGHQFPNYSSELNVNALLLGDSALYLCASSSTGSNQPQHFGDGTRLSIL.

Regarding this clone: The sample holds other DNA sequences that translate to the same CDR3. The chain has TRBV6-6 and TRBJ2-2; D possibly corresponds to TRBD2 (6 bases). Germline values: CDR1 MNHNY, CDR2 SVGAGI (reference sequence). Trimming removed 6 bases from V and 3 bases from J, with 11 bases in between. The CDR3 is 14 residues long. As DNA, the CDR3 is TGTGCCAGCAGGGACGCGGGGTACACCGGGGAGCTGTTTTTT. It codes for CASRDAGYTGELFF.

This clone was picked up one time. The genes are TRBV7-2 and TRBJ1-1; 8 bases match TRBD1. The CDR3 has 15 amino acids. The germline V gene encodes CDR1 SGHTA and CDR2 FQGNSA. The V and J ends lost 4 bases and 2 bases, in that order; junction bases with no gene match: 6. The DNA of the CDR3 is TGTACCAGCAGCTCCTCAACAGGGGGAAACACTGAAGCTTTCTTT. This codes for CTSSSSTGGNTEAFF.

The chain combines TRBV10-3 with TRBJ2-7, with D perhaps matching TRBD2 (5 bases). This CDR3 is 14 amino acids long. Deletions cut 6 bases from V and 3 bases from J, with 15 bases between. Per the germline V gene, CDR1 is ENHRY and CDR2 is SYGVKD. Here the CDR3 reads CAIRGPPGNYEQYF. The CDR3 DNA sequence: TGTGCCATCAGAGGACCGCCGGGAAACTACGAGCAGTACTTC.

The chain is built from TRBV6-5 and TRBJ2-7; maybe TRBD1 (5 bases). Germline CDR1 reads MNHEY; CDR2 reads SVGAGI. V gave up 6 bases and J gave up 0 bases, with 12 bases separating them. This CDR3 comprises 14 residues. The CDR3: CASRARQSSYEQYF. CDR3 sequence (DNA): TGTGCCAGCAGAGCCCGACAGAGCTCCTACGAGCAGTACTTC.